The next 15 T cell receptor beta chains were all read from a single sample in a study of T cell responses to AZD1222 COVID-19 vaccine. Here immunoSEQ multiplex PCR was the method, and the copy in TCRdb shows in-frame clones only, minus some. The sample has approximately 160,000 clones; more than 75% are singletons. The starting material was peripheral blood, obtained on day 0 of AZD1222 vaccination. The receptors were gathered from an adult in good health.

This clone was seen just once. This rearrangement joins TRBV27 to TRBJ1-6, with TRBD1 as a possible D gene (6 bases). The germline V gene encodes CDR1 MNHEY and CDR2 SMNVEV (reference sequence). Deletions cut 4 bases from V and 7 bases from J, with 11 bases between. This CDR3 region has 14 residues. Written as DNA, the CDR3 is TGTGCCAGCAGTTACCCGGGGGCCAATTCACCCCTCCACTTT. Translated, it gives CASSYPGANSPLHF.

The chain recombines TRBV6-2 or TRBV6-3 with TRBJ2-7; D gene unclear. Per the germline V gene, CDR1 is MNHEY and CDR2 is SVGEGT. CDR3 size: 13 residues. V was trimmed by 5 bases and J by 3 bases, leaving 11 bases between them. In nucleotides, the CDR3 is TGTGCCAGCAGTCCCTCCCTAGACTACGAGCAGTACTTC. Its translation: CASSPSLDYEQYF.

V gene TRBV27 combines with J gene TRBJ2-7; 8 bases line up with TRBD1. The length of the CDR3 is 14 residues. Trimming removed 5 bases from V and 4 bases from J; junction bases left unmatched: 7. Germline-derived CDR1 and CDR2 are MNHEY and SMNVEV (reference sequence). The CDR3 bases are TGTGCCAGCAGTCCTTGGGACAGGAAATACGAGCAGTACTTC. It specifies CASSPWDRKYEQYF.

A single count supports this clone. V usage is TRBV11-3 and J usage is TRBJ2-1, with 9 nucleotides matching TRBD1. Germline CDR1 is SGHNT and CDR2 is YENEEA. V lost 5 bases and J lost 7; bases outside the gene matches: 3. The CDR3 length is 13 residues. The CDR3 coding sequence is TGTGCCAGCAGCCGGGACAGGGTTAATGAGCAGTTCTTC. This gives the protein CASSRDRVNEQFF.

V usage is TRBV6-1 and J usage is TRBJ2-3; D is undetermined. Germline-derived CDR1 and CDR2 are MNHNS and SASEGT. The CDR3 extends over 13 amino acids. Between the trimmed V and J ends, which lost 1 base and 3 bases, there was a span of 5 bases. For the CDR3, the DNA is TGTGCCAGCAGTGAAGGTTCGACAGATACGCAGTATTTT. Protein product: CASSEGSTDTQYF.

CDR3 amino acids: CASSLLGDHSGANVLTF. CDR3 bases: TGTGCCAGCAGTTTATTAGGGGACCACTCTGGGGCCAACGTCCTGACTTTC. The rearrangement joins TRBV28 to TRBJ2-6; D possibly matches TRBD1 or TRBD2 (5 bases each). Germline CDR1 and CDR2: MDHEN and SYDVKM. CDR3 size: 17 residues. Deletions cut 1 base from V and 0 bases from J, with 10 bases between.

The rearrangement joins TRBV6-5 to TRBJ2-7, with 8 bases identical to TRBD1. This CDR3 is built from 13 residues. Trimming took 5 bases from V and 7 from J; bases not matched to a gene: 7. CDR1 and CDR2 from the germline V gene are MNHEY and SVGAGI. CDR3 in amino acids: CASSLQGAGEQYF. CDR3 DNA sequence: TGTGCCAGCAGTCTGCAGGGGGCCGGGGAGCAGTACTTC.

This clone was counted a single time. In the same sample, other DNA sequences code for this CDR3. The rearrangement uses TRBV11-2 and TRBJ1-1; no clear D. The germline V gene encodes CDR1 SGHAT and CDR2 FQNNGV. The V end lost 3 bases, the J end lost 0 bases, and 5 bases lay between the germline ends. The CDR3 loop spans 13 amino acids. CDR3 nucleotide sequence: TGTGCCAGCAGCTTGGGTTTGAACACTGAAGCTTTCTTT. As protein: CASSLGLNTEAFF.

J is TRBJ1-2 and V is TRBV3-1 (or the pseudogene TRBV3-2), with 7 nucleotides matching TRBD1. V was clipped by 4 bases and J by 4 bases; unmatched bases: 6. This CDR3 has 14 residues. Germline-derived CDR1 and CDR2 are LGHDT and YNNKEL (reference sequence). The CDR3 here is CASSLRQGTYGYTF. Here the CDR3 DNA reads TGTGCCAGCAGCCTCCGACAGGGTACCTATGGCTACACCTTC.

The chain links TRBV7-8 to TRBJ2-1, with D perhaps being TRBD1 or TRBD2 (5 bases each). The CDR3 is 16 amino acids. Trimming left V 4 bases short and J 0 bases short, with 13 bases between. Germline CDR1 is SGHVS and CDR2 is FQNEAQ. CDR3 DNA: TGTGCCAGCAGCTCTCGGGGCTTTAGCTCCTACAATGAGCAGTTCTTC. It codes for CASSSRGFSSYNEQFF.

The rearrangement links TRBV7-8 to TRBJ2-3, with D hard to call. This CDR3 spans 16 amino acids. V was cut by 4 bases and J by 1 base, with 15 bases left in between. Germline CDR1 SGHVS, CDR2 FQNEAQ. The CDR3 nucleotides read TGTGCCAGCAGCTCAAAAAGGGTCCCAGGCACAGATACGCAGTATTTT. The encoded protein is CASSSKRVPGTDTQYF.

The rearrangement joins TRBV5-5 to TRBJ1-1, with unresolved D. CDR1 and CDR2 (germline): SGHKS, YYEKEE (reference sequence). The V end was cut by 5 bases, the J end by 0 bases, with 11 bases between. This CDR3 contains 14 residues. The CDR3 is CASSSGPMNTEAFF. The CDR3 coding sequence is TGTGCCAGCAGTTCCGGGCCGATGAACACTGAAGCTTTCTTT.

The V call is TRBV5-1, the J call TRBJ1-2; a possible D gene is TRBD1 (6 bases). Germline CDR1 and CDR2: SGHRS and YFSETQ. This CDR3 has 14 residues. Trimming took off 3 bases at V and 2 bases at J, with 11 bases between the two ends. The CDR3 is CASSSATGNYGYTF. CDR3 coding DNA: TGCGCCAGCAGCTCCGCTACAGGGAACTATGGCTACACCTTC.

This clone was recorded only once. V is TRBV4-2 and J is TRBJ1-1; D might be TRBD1 (5 bases). CDR1 and CDR2 from the germline V gene are LGHNA and YNFKEQ. CDR3 length equals 13 residues. The V end lost 2 bases, the J end lost 3 bases, and 7 bases lay between the germline ends. Here the CDR3 DNA reads TGTGCCAGCAGCCAAAGGGGTGACACTGAAGCTTTCTTT. Its translation is CASSQRGDTEAFF.

The chain carries TRBV2 and TRBJ1-2; 7 bases map to TRBD1. The trim removed 6 bases at V and 4 bases at J, leaving 5 bases unmatched. From germline, CDR1 is SNHLY and CDR2 FYNNEI. This CDR3 region has 13 residues. CDR3 sequence (DNA): TGTGCCAGCAGATATGGGACAGCCTATGGCTACACCTTC. Protein: CASRYGTAYGYTF. The entire variable domain, with the rest obtained from reference TRBV2 and TRBJ1-2, is as follows: EPEVTQTPSHQVTQMGQEVILRCVPISNHLYFYWYRQILGQKVEFLVSFYNNEISEKSEIFDDQFSVERPDGSNFTLKIRSTKLEDSAMYFCASRYGTAYGYTFGSGTRLTVV.